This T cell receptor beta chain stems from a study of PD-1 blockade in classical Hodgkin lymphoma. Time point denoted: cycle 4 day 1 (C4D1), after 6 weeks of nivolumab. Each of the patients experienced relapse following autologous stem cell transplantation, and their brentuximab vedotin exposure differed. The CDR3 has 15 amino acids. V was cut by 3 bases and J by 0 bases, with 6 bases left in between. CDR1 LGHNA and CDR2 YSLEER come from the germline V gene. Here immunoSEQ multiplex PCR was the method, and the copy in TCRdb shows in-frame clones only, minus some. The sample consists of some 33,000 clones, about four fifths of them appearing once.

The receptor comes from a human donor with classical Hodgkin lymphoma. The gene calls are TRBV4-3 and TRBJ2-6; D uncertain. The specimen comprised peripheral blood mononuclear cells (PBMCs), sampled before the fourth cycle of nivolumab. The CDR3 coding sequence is TGCGCCAGCAGCCAGTACAGCTCTGGGGCCAACGTCCTGACTTTC. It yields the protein CASSQYSSGANVLTF.